This record covers a single T cell receptor beta chain. The antigen it binds to is not known. No base quality information exists; no much larger clone differs at one position. The data were obtained in a study of blood T cell repertoires in COVID-19 (dated by TCRdb to between 2020 and 2021). About the investigation overall: Samples from collaborators originated in the United States, Italy and Spain and spanned both the acute and convalescent phases of COVID-19. The material from the prospective study consisted of cDNA or gDNA derived from T cells, B-cell-depleted T cells, or PBMCs. The dataset comprised deeply sampled blood TCRbeta repertoires from subjects exposed to, actively infected with, or recovered from COVID-19. The repertoires were released in a freely available public database meant as a resource for research on the immune response to SARS-CoV-2. Samples came from the ongoing ImmuneRACE study (first 160 participants) plus 1,254 subjects from 6 global collaborators. Nearly every sample came with metadata listing a de-identified subject ID, COVID-19 status, age in years and sex. Where available, HLA class I and class II types were obtained from metadata supplied by the sample provider rather than from assay-based typing.

One collaborating source in Seattle enrolled patients while the patients were actively infected and followed the patients over time throughout the course of disease. Each collaborating institution followed its own protocols to collect whole blood in K2EDTA tubes. Collaborator samples were shipped for TCRbeta analysis as frozen whole blood, isolated PBMCs, or DNA extracted from either sample type. The CDR3, from cysteine to phenylalanine, totals 13 residues. Only CDR3 DNA is held: 39 bases, read in frame from base 1. CDR1 and CDR2 are read off the germline V gene as KGHDR and SFDVKD. V is cut back by 3 bases and J by 3 bases, with 1 base in the junction unmatched. TCRbeta CDR3 regions were amplified from genomic DNA using the immunoSEQ Assay, a bias-controlled multiplex PCR. The source study handled its data this way. Nucleated cell counts per sample were estimated from amplification of reference gene primers within the assay. To quantify the absolute abundance of each unique TCRbeta CDR3 rearrangement, sequence reads were collapsed and filtered. For each sample, productive Simpson clonality was calculated as the square root of Simpson's diversity index over productive rearrangements. The immuneACCESS repertoire file appears here via TCRdb, limited to in-frame rearrangements. These files lack a portion of the clones; in checked studies, under half of the deficit traces to unresolved V genes, and the cause of the others is not known. V and J calls and clone size follow that table, whereas D and trimming were derived from the DNA. This sample comprises around 150,000 clones, approximately 92% of them detected only once. The ten largest clones represent approximately 4.8% of the sample.

The study at large found these results: Clinical and demographic metadata were provided uncurated, with the amount varying by source and participant.

Sequenced sample: peripheral blood. The chain is assembled from TRBV24-1 and TRBJ2-7, with 7 central nucleotides matching TRBD1. This receptor was identified in a young man with COVID-19, enrolled during active disease. The DNA sequence is given as TGTGCCACCAGTGATGGGACAGTCTACGAGCAGTACTTC. It specifies CATSDGTVYEQYF.